This TCR beta chain derives from a study of CD8 T cells in ankylosing spondylitis (dated by TCRdb to 2017 to 2019). About the full investigation: To find TCR variants linked to disease, the study profiled T cell receptor beta repertoires in ankylosing spondylitis patients and healthy donors. The full study cohort was made up of about 24 ankylosing spondylitis patients and some 100 healthy donors. Peripheral blood was sampled, and synovial fluid was also collected from ankylosing spondylitis patients. Beyond this particular receptor, the publication reports: The disease-linked clones showed a CD8+ phenotype and occurred at relatively low frequencies in peripheral blood. The disease-linked clones were reported to be significantly enriched in matched synovial fluid samples from ankylosing spondylitis patients. Some motif variants had previously been reported in the synovial fluid and blood of reactive arthritis patients, which suggests shared mechanisms of disease initiation. Blood from ankylosing spondylitis patients appeared to be characterized by a TCR beta motif composed of under 10 highly homologous amino acid variants.

TCRdb records Illumina HiSeq 2500 as the sequencer. Quantitative 5'-RACE with molecular barcodes was used to prepare TCR beta libraries. Per the original workflow: Disease-linked TCR variants were identified with a new computational method built on a probabilistic model of VDJ rearrangement. Clones were called with MiXCR by TCRdb after fastp trimmed the public reads at Q25, and only in-frame beta chains were retained. A single entry per CDR3 protein holds the most common genes and DNA from its merged rows. The V and J calls shown here were made by TCRdb, not taken from the authors' results. Here the sample has approximately 240,000 distinct CDR3 sequences; more than 20% occur a single time. Of the sample, roughly 0.6% falls within the top ten clones. About this clonotype: Its antigen specificity is not known. Nothing much larger sits one base from this clone, and base qualities are not available.

CDR1 and CDR2 (SGHNT, YENEEA) derive from the germline V gene. The cysteine opens and the phenylalanine closes a CDR3 of 13 amino acids. Only CDR3 DNA is held: 39 bases, read in frame from base 1. Trimming removed 4 bases from V and 8 bases from J, leaving 11 bases between the germline ends. The V and J genes are TRBV11-3 and TRBJ1-4, with the D gene not clear enough to name. The clonotype was recovered from a male donor with ankylosing spondylitis or in good health (not recorded which). The sequenced sample consisted of blood, either unsorted or a sorted T cell fraction (not recorded which). The CDR3 here reads CASSSPPFEKLFF. The DNA is as follows: TGTGCCAGCAGCTCCCCGCCGTTCGAAAAACTGTTTTTT.